This T cell receptor (beta chain) was observed in a study of shared clonotypes between healthy human individuals. With respect to this clone: Its antigen remains unidentified.

The CDR3 is 15 residues long. Per germline, CDR1 SGHDT and CDR2 YYEEEE. Trimming pared 2 bases from V and 2 bases from J, leaving 12 bases between. Notes on the study in general: Relative to clonotypes present in all four donors, those not shared had lower generation probabilities. An expected dependence of interdonor clonotype sharing on sequencing depth was noted.

This table comes from immunoSEQ multiplex PCR, and its TCRdb copy is limited to in-frame clones, with some not included. The sample consists of around 2,000,000 clones, 85% to 95% of them appearing once. Material for sequencing was naive CD4+ T cells sorted from blood. Noted subset: CD45RA+ positively selected. The sequence derives from a man aged 18 to 29 in good health. The chain uses TRBV5-6 and TRBJ2-3; tentatively, D is TRBD2 (5 bases). CDR3 sequence reads: CASSFRTVSTDTQYF. The DNA for the CDR3 is TGTGCCAGCAGCTTTAGGACTGTCTCCACAGATACGCAGTATTTT.